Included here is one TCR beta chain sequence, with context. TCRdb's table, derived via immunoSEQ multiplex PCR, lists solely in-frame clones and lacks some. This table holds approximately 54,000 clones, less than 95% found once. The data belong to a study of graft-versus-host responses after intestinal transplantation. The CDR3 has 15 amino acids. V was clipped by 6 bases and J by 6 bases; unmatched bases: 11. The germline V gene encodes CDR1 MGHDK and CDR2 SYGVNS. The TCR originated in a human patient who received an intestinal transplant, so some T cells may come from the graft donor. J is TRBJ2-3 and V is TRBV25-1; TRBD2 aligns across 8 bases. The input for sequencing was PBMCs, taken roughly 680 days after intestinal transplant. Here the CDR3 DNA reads TGTGCCAGCAGCCCCTGGGGCGGGGGGTCGGATACGCAGTATTTT. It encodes CASSPWGGGSDTQYF.